This paragraph reports one T cell receptor (beta chain). Its cognate antigen is unknown. A much larger clonotype is one base distant, so this may be a read error. These data are taken from a study of molecular identifiers for immune sequencing clone quantification. Study findings and constraints: Highly expanded clone sizes could be underestimated through barcode sharing by identical TCR molecules.

V trimming: 4 bases; J trimming: 6 bases; junction bases outside the gene matches: 8. Germline loops: CDR1 MDHEN, CDR2 SYDVKM. The CDR3 is 15 residues long. TCRdb recomputed calls from the PCR reads with MiXCR, one row per CDR3 protein. Here the sample spans roughly 630,000 distinct CDR3 sequences, 25% being singletons. J is TRBJ2-7 and V is TRBV28, with 11 nucleotides matching TRBD2. This TCR came from a human donor in good health. Some libraries in this study had Jurkat cell RNA spiked in. The material sequenced was naive CD8+ T cells from blood, with Jurkat cell RNA spiked in. Stated subset: FACS-sorted CD8+CD4-CCR7+CD45RA+ naive T cells. The CDR3 nucleotides are TGTGCCAGCAGTTCCCCACTAGCGGGAGTCCGCGAGCAGTACTTC. Its protein product is CASSSPLAGVREQYF.